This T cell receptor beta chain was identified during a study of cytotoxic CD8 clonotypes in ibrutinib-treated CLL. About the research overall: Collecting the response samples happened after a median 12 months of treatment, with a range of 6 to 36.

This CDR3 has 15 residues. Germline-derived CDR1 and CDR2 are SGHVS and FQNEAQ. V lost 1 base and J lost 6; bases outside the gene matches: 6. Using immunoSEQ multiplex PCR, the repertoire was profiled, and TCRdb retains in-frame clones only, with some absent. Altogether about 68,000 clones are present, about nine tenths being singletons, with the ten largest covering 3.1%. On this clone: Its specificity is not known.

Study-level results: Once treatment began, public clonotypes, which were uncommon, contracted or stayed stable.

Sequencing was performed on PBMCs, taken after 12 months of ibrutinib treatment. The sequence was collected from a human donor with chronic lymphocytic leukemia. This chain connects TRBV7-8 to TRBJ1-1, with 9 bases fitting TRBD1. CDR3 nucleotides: TGTGCCAGCAGCTTAGTTTCGGACAGGGGCGCTGAAGCTTTCTTT. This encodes CASSLVSDRGAEAFF.